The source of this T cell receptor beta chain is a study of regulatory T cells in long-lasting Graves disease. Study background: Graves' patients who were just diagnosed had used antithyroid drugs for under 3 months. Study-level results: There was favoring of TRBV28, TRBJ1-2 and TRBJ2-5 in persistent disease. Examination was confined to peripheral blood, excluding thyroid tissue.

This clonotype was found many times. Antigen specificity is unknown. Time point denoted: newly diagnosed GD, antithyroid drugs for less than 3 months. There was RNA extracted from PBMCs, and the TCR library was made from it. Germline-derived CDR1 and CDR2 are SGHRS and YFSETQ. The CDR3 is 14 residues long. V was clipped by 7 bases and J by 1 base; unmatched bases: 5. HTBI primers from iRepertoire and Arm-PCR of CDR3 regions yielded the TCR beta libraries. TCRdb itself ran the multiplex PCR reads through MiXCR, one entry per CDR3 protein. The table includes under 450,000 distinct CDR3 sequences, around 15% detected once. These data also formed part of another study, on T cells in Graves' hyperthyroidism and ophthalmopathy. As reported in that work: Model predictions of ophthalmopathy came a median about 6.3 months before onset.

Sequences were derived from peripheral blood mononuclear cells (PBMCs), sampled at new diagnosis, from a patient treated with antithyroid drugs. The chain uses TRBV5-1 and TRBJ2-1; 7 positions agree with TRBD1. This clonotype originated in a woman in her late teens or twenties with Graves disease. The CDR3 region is CASAGTVSYNEQFF. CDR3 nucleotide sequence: TGCGCCAGCGCTGGGACAGTTTCCTACAATGAGCAGTTCTTC.